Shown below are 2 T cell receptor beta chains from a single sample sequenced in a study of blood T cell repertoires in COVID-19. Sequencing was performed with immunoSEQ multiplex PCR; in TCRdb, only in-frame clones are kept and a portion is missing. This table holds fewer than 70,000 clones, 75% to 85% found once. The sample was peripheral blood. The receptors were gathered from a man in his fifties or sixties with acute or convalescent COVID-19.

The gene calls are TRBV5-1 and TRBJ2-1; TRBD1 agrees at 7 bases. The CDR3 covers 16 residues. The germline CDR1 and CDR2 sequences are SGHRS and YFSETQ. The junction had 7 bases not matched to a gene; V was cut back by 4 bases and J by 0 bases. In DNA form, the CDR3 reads TGCGCCAGCAGCCGCCAAAGGGACAGCTCCTACAATGAGCAGTTCTTC. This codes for CASSRQRDSSYNEQFF.

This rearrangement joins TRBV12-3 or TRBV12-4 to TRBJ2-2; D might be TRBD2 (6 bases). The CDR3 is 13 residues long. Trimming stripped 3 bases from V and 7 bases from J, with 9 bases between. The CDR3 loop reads CASSFLGGGELFF. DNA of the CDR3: TGTGCCAGCAGTTTTTTGGGAGGCGGGGAGCTGTTTTTT.